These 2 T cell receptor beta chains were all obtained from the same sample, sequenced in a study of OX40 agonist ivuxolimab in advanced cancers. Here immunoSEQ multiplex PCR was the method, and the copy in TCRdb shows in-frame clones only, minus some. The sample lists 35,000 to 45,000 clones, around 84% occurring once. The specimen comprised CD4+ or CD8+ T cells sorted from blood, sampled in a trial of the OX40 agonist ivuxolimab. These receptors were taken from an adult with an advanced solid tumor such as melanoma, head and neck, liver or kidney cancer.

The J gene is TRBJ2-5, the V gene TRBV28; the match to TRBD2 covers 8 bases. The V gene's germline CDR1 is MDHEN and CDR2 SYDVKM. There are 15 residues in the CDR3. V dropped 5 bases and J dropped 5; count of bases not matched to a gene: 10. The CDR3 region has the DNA TGTGCCAGCAGTCTCCTAGCGGGTCCCGCCGAGACCCAGTACTTC. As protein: CASSLLAGPAETQYF.

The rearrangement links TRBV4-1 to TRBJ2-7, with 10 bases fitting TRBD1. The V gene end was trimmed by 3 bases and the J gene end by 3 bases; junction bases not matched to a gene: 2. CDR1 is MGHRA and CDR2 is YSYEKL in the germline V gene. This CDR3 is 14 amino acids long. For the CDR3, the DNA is TGCGCCAGCAGCCAGGGGACAGGGGTCTACGAGCAGTACGTC. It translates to CASSQGTGVYEQYV.